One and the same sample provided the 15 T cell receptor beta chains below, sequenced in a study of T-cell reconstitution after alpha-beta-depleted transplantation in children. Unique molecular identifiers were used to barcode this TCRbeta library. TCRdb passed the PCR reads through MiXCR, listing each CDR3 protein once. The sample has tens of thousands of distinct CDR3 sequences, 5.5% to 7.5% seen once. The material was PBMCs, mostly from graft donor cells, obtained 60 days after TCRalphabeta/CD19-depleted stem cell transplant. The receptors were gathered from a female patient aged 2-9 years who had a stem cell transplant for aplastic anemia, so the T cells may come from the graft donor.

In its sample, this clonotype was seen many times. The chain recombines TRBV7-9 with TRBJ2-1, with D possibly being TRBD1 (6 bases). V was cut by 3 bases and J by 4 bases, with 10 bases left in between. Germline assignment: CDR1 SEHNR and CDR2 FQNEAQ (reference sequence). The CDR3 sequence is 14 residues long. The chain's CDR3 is CASSFQGWYNEQFF. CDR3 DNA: TGTGCCAGCAGCTTCCAGGGGTGGTACAATGAGCAGTTCTTC.

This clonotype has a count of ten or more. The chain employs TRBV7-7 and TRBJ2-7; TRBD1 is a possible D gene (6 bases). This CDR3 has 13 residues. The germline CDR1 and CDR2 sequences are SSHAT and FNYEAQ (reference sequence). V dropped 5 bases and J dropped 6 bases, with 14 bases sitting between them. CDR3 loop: CASSPDKGGEQYF. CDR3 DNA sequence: TGTGCCAGCAGCCCCGATAAAGGGGGCGAGCAGTACTTC.

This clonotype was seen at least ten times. The CDR3: CSAGRTPQEQFF. CDR3 nucleotides: TGCAGTGCCGGCCGGACGCCTCAGGAGCAGTTCTTC. V is TRBV20-1 and J is TRBJ2-1; no clear D. This CDR3 spans 12 amino acids. V dropped 6 bases and J dropped 10 bases, with 16 bases sitting between them. Germline values: CDR1 DFQATT, CDR2 SNEGSKA (reference sequence).

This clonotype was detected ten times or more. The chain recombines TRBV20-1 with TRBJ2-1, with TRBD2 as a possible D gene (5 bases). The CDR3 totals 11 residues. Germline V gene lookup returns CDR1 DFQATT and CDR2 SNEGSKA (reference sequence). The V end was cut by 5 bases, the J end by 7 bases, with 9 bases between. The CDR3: CSAPDYNEQFF. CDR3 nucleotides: TGCAGTGCTCCTGACTATAATGAGCAGTTCTTC.

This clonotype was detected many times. Written as DNA, the CDR3 is TGTGCCAGCAGTTTAGTCGGGGCAGAGACCCAGTACTTC. Its translation: CASSLVGAETQYF. This chain links TRBV12-3 or TRBV12-4 with TRBJ2-5; either TRBD1 or TRBD2 may fit D (5 bases each). The CDR3 length is 13 residues. Trimming removed 1 base at V and 4 bases at J, with 7 bases between.

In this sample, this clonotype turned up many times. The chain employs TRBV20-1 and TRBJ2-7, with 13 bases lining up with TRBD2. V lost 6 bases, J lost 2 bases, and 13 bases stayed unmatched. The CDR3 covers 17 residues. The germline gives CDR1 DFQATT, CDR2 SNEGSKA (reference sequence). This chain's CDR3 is CSATGLAGTGVTYEQYF. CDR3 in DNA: TGCAGTGCCACGGGACTAGCGGGGACAGGGGTTACCTACGAGCAGTACTTC.

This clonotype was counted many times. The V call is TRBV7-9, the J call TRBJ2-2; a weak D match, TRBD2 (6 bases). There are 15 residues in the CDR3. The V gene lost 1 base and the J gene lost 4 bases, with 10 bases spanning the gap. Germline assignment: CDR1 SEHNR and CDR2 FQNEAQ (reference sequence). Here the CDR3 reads CASSLVAGLTGELFF. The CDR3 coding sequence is TGTGCCAGCAGCTTAGTGGCGGGGCTCACCGGGGAGCTGTTTTTT.

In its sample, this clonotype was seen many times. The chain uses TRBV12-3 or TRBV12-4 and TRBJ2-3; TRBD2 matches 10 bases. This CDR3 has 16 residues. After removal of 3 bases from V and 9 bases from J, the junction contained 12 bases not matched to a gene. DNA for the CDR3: TGTGCCAGCAGTTTCGGAGCGGGAGGGCCGTCGGGCACGCAGTATTTT. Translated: CASSFGAGGPSGTQYF.

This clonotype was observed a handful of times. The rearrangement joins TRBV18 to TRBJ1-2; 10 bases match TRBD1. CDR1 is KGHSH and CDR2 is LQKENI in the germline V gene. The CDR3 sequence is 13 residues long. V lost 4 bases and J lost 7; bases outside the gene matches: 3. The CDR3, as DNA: TGTGCCAGCTCACAAGGGACAGGGGCTGGCTACACCTTC. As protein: CASSQGTGAGYTF.

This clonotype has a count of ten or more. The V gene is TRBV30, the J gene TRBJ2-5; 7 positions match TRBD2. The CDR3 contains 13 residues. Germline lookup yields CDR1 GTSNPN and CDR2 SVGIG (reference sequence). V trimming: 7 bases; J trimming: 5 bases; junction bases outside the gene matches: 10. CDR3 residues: CASLLKGGETQYF. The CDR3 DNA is TGTGCCTCCCTTTTGAAGGGAGGGGAGACCCAGTACTTC.

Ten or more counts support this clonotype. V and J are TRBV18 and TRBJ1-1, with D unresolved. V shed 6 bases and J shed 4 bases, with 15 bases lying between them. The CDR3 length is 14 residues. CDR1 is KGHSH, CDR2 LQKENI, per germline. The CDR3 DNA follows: TGTGCCAGCTCCTCGGGCCAGGACTTCACTGAAGCTTTCTTT. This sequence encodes CASSSGQDFTEAFF.

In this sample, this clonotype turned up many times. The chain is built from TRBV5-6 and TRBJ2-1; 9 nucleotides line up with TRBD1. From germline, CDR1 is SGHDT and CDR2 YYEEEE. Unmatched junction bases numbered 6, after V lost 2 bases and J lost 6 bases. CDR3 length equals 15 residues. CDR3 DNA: TGTGCCAGCAGCTTAACCGGGACAGGGTTCAATGAGCAGTTCTTC. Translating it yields CASSLTGTGFNEQFF.

Here the CDR3 reads CASSSTGTNEKLFF. Written as DNA, the CDR3 is TGTGCCAGCAGTTCGACAGGGACTAATGAAAAACTGTTTTTT. The chain links TRBV12-3 or TRBV12-4 to TRBJ1-4; 7 bases map to TRBD1. After removal of 4 bases from V and 2 bases from J, the junction contained 1 base not matched to a gene. The CDR3 is made up of 14 amino acids.

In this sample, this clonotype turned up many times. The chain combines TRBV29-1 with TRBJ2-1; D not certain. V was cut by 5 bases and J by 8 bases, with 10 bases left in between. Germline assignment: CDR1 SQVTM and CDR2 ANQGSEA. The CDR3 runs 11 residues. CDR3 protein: CSVNIGDEQFF. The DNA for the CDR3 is TGCAGCGTTAATATAGGCGATGAGCAGTTCTTC.

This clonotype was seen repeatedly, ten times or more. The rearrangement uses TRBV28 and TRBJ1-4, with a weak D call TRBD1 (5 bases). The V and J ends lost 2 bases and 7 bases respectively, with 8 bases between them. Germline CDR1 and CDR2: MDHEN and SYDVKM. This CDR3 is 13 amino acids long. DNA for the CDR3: TGTGCCAGCAGTTTAAACGGGGCTGAAAAACTGTTTTTT. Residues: CASSLNGAEKLFF. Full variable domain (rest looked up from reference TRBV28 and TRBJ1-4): DVKVTQSSRYLVKRTGEKVFLECVQDMDHENMFWYRQDPGLGLRLIYFSYDVKMKEKGDIPEGYSVSREKKERFSLILESASTNQTSMYLCASSLNGAEKLFFGSGTQLSVL.